The table lists the clone carrying this T cell receptor beta chain with many counts. Its antigen is not identified. At one end, the junction sequence differs from germline, possibly due to a read error. The sample comes from a study of human T cells and chemical hapten exposure. Study results and limitations: Counts of TCRs above 1 in 1000 frequency stayed unchanged with DPC sensitization.

CDR3 length equals 16 residues. The germline gives CDR1 SSHAT, CDR2 FNYEAQ (reference sequence). Time point specified: patch test 1, 2 weeks after DPC sensitization. The sample's treatment: therapeutic diphenylcyclopropenone sensitization with weekly scalp DPC. TCRdb called the RACE reads again in MiXCR, with one record for every CDR3 protein. This repertoire shows 340,000 or so distinct CDR3 sequences, around 7% found once; its top ten account for around 8.4%. Specimen: whole blood, collected in connection with sensitization to the hapten diphenylcyclopropenone (DPC). The sequence was obtained from a woman aged 18-30 years with alopecia areata. Some clones in this sample may be carry-over from other donors' samples. This chain connects TRBV7-7 to TRBJ2-3, with D possibly being TRBD2 (6 bases). In nucleotides, the CDR3 is TGTGCTAGCAGCTTGGCGAGCCCGGGGGGCACAGATACGCAGTATTTT. Protein product: CASSLASPGGTDTQYF.